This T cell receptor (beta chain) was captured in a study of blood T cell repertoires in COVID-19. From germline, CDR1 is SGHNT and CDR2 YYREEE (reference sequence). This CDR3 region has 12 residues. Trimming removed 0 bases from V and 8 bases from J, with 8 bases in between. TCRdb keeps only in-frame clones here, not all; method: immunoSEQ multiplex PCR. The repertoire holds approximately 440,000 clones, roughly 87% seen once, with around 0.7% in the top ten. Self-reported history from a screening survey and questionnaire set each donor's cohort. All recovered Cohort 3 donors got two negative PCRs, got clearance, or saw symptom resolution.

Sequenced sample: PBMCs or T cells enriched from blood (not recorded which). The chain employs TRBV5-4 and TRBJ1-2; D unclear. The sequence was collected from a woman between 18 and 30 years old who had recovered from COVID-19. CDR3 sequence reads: CASSLDSRGYTF. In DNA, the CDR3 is TGTGCCAGCAGCTTGGACAGCCGGGGCTACACCTTC.